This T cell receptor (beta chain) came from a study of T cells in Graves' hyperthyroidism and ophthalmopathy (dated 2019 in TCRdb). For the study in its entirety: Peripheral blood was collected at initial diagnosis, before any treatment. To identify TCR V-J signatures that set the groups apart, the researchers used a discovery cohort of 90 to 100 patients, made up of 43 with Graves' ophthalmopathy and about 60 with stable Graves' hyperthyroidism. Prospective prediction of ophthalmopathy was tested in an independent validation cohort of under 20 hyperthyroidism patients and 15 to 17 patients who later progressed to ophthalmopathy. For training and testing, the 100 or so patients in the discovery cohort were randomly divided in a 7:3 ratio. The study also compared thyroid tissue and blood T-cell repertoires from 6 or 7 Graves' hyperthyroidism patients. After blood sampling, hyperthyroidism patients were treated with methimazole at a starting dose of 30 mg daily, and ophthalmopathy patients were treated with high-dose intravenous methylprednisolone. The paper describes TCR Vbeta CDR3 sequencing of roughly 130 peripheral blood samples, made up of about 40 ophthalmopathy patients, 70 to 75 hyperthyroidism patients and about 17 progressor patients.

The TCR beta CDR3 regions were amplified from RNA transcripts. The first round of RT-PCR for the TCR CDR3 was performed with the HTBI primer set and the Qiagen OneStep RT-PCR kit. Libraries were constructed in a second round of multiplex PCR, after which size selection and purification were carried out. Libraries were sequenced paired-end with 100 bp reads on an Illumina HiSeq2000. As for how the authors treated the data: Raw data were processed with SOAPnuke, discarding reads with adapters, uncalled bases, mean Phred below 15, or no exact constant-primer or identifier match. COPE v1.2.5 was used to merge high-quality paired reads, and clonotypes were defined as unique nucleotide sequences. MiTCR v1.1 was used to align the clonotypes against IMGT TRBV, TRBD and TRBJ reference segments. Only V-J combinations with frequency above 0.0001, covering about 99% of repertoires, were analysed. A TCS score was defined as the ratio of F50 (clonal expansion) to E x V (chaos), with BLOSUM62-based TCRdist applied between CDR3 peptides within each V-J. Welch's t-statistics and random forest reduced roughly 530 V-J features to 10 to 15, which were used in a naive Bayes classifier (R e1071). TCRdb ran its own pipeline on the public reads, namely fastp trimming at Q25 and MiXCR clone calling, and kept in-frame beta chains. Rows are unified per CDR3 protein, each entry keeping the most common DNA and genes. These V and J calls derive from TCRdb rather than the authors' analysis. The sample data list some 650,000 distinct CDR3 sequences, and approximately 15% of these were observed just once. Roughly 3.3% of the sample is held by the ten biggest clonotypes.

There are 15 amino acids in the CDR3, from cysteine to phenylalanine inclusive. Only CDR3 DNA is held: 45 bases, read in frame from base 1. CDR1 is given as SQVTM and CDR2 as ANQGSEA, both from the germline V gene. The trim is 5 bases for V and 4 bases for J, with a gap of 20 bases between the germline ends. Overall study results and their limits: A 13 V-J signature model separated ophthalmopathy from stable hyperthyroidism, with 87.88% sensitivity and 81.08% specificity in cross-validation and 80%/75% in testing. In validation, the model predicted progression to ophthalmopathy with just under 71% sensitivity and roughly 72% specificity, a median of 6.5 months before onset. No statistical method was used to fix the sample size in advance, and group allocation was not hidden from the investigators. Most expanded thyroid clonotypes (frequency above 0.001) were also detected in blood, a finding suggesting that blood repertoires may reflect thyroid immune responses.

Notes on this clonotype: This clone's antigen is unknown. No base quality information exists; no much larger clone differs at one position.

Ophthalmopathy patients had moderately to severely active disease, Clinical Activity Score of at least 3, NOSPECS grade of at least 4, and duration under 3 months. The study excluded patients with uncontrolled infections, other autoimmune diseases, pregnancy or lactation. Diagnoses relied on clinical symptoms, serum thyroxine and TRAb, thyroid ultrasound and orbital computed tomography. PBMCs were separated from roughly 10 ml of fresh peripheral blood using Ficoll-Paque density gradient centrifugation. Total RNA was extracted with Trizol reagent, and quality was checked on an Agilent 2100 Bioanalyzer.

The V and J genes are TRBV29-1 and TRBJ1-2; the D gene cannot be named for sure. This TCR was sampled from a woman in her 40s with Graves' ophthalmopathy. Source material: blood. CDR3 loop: CSVRQSPNTPYGYTF. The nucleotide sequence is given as TGCAGCGTTCGGCAAAGCCCCAATACGCCCTATGGCTACACCTTC.